This is a list of T cell receptor beta chains from one sample in a study of T cells in Graves' hyperthyroidism and ophthalmopathy. TCRdb redid the calling of the multiplex PCR reads with MiXCR, one entry per CDR3 protein. The sample includes roughly 570,000 distinct CDR3 sequences, more than 45% seen only once; the top ten take under 20%. The sequencing input was peripheral blood or thyroid tissue (not recorded which). All receptors derive from an adult woman with Graves' disease, either hyperthyroidism or ophthalmopathy (not recorded which). CDR3s include the opening cysteine and the closing phenylalanine or tryptophan. D genes are given only for firm matches. Not every row has a clone size; where given, it reads once, few, many or a size class.

D | J | V | size | DNA | CDR3
TRBD1 | TRBJ1-5 | TRBV6-5 | many | TGTGCCAGCAGCTTGGGACAGAGTCAGCCCCAGCATTTT | CASSLGQSQPQHF
- | TRBJ1-5 | TRBV12-3/TRBV12-4 | many | TGTGCCAGCAGTTTAGTCGGGGGGCCACAGCCCCAGCATTTT | CASSLVGGPQPQHF
TRBD2 | TRBJ2-7 | TRBV15 | - | TGTGCCACCAGCAGAGATAGGTCTAGCGGGTACGAGCAGTACTTC | CATSRDRSSGYEQYF
- | TRBJ2-2 | TRBV6-6 | few | TGTGCCAGCAGATCCAGGGAATTTGCCACCGGGGAGCTGTTTTTT | CASRSREFATGELFF
- | TRBJ1-1 | TRBV7-9 | few | TGTGCCAGCAGCTTAATGGAGGCTGAAGCTTTCTTT | CASSLMEAEAFF
TRBD1 | TRBJ1-2 | TRBV27 | many | TGTGCCAGCAGTTTATTCGGGACAGACCATCGCTACACCTTC | CASSLFGTDHRYTF
- | TRBJ2-7 | TRBV28 | - | TGTGCCAGCAGACAGAATGGCTATCCCAATGACGAGCAGTACTTC | CASRQNGYPNDEQYF
- | TRBJ1-6 | TRBV7-9 | many | TGTGCCAGCAGCTTAACCCCGGGTAATTCACCCCTCCACTTT | CASSLTPGNSPLHF
TRBD1 | TRBJ1-2 | TRBV6-6 | many | TGTGCCACCTCGACAGGGCATAACTATGGCTACACCTTC | CATSTGHNYGYTF
TRBD2 | TRBJ2-5 | TRBV7-2 | - | TGTGCCAGCAGCGGCCTGGGACTAGTAGTTGAGACCCAGTACTTC | CASSGLGLVVETQYF
- | TRBJ1-4 | TRBV3-1 | - | TGTGCCAGCAAACCAGCAGGCAGGGGATGGGCTAATGAAAAACTGGTTTTT | CASKPAGRGWANEKLVF
- | TRBJ1-5 | TRBV7-2 | many | TGTGCCAGCACCCAAGGGGGTAGTTGGCAGCCCCAGCATTTT | CASTQGGSWQPQHF
- | TRBJ1-1 | TRBV6-6 | many | TGTGCCAGCAGATTTACAGGGTTTTTCGCTGAAGCTTTCTTT | CASRFTGFFAEAFF
TRBD1 | TRBJ1-1 | TRBV5-1 | - | TGCGCCAGCAGCGTACCCGGGACAGGGTTAACTGAAGCTTTCTTT | CASSVPGTGLTEAFF
TRBD1 | TRBJ2-1 | TRBV7-8 | - | TGTGCCAGCAGCCCCAGGACAGGCCGACACAATGAGCAGTTCTTC | CASSPRTGRHNEQFF
- | TRBJ1-1 | TRBV4-2 | many | TGTGCCAGCAGCCAACCCGGGGGGAACACTGAAGCTTTCTTT | CASSQPGGNTEAFF
- | TRBJ1-1 | TRBV5-1 | - | TGCGCCAGCAGCTTGGCGGGGTGGAGCACTGAAGCTTTCTTT | CASSLAGWSTEAFF
- | TRBJ1-6 | TRBV2 | many | TGTGCCAGCAGTGAAGAGACGAAATTTGGTTCACCCCTCCACTTT | CASSEETKFGSPLHF
- | TRBJ1-1 | TRBV5-1 | once | TGCGCCAGCAGCGCAAAACTCCCATTGGGGAGAACTGAAGCTTTCTTT | CASSAKLPLGRTEAFF
TRBD1 | TRBJ2-5 | TRBV12-3/TRBV12-4 | few | TGTGCCAGCATCGGACAGGCTGGGTGGAAGACCCAGTACTTC | CASIGQAGWKTQYF
TRBD1 | TRBJ2-2 | TRBV7-2 | many | TGTGCCAGCAGCTTACGGACAGGGGGCGCTTCGGGGGAGCTGTTTTTT | CASSLRTGGASGELFF
TRBD2 | TRBJ2-7 | TRBV19 | many | TGTGCCAGTAGTATTCTAGCGGGGGCCTACGAGCAGTACTTC | CASSILAGAYEQYF
TRBD2 | TRBJ2-5 | TRBV15 | - | TGTGCCACCAGCAGAGTAGCGGGGAATGGGGAGACCCAGTACTTC | CATSRVAGNGETQYF
TRBD2 | TRBJ2-5 | TRBV11-2 | - | TGTGCCAGCAGCCGGTGGACTAGCGGAGAGACCCAGTACTTC | CASSRWTSGETQYF
TRBD1 | TRBJ2-7 | TRBV10-3 | - | TGTGCCATCTCTACAGGGGCTGGGATTTACGAGCAGTACTTC | CAISTGAGIYEQYF
- | TRBJ2-7 | TRBV15 | - | TGTGCCACCAGCTTGGCCCCGAATATAGGCTACGAGCAGTACTTC | CATSLAPNIGYEQYF
- | TRBJ2-5 | TRBV7-2 | - | TGTGCCAGCAGCCCACCTGATCAGCCCCAGTACTTC | CASSPPDQPQYF
TRBD2 | TRBJ2-7 | TRBV11-1 | - | TGTGCCAGCAGCCGAAGCGGGAAGTACGAGCAGTACTTC | CASSRSGKYEQYF
TRBD1 | TRBJ1-1 | TRBV29-1 | - | TGCAGCGTTCACCAGGGACAGGGCACTGAAGCTTTCTTT | CSVHQGQGTEAFF
- | TRBJ1-1 | TRBV10-3 | - | TGTGCCATCAGCCCCACAAGGGGCCCTGAAGCTTTCTTT | CAISPTRGPEAFF
- | TRBJ1-5 | TRBV7-2 | few | TGCGCCAGCAGGAACCGGGACGGTAGCAATCAGCCCCAGCATTTT | CASRNRDGSNQPQHF
- | TRBJ1-6 | TRBV20-1 | - | TGCAGTGCTAGGAGACACTATAATTCACCCCTCCACTTT | CSARRHYNSPLHF
TRBD2 | TRBJ2-5 | TRBV28 | - | TGTGCCAGCAGTTTAGAGACTAGCCGCCAAGAGACCCAGTACTTC | CASSLETSRQETQYF
TRBD2 | TRBJ2-5 | TRBV5-1 | - | TGCGCCAGCAGCTGGCCTAGCGGGAGGTCGAGCTTC | CASSWPSGRSSF
- | TRBJ1-5 | TRBV20-1 | - | TGCAGCCCTGCGGGCCCTAATCAGCCCCAGCATTTT | CSPAGPNQPQHF
- | TRBJ1-2 | TRBV7-2 | once | TGTGCCAGCAGCTTGGGGTTCGGTGGGGGCCGCCTACCTTATGGCTACACCTTC | CASSLGFGGGRLPYGYTF
- | TRBJ1-3 | TRBV28 | - | TGTGCCAGCAGTTTAGATATGAACACCATATATTTT | CASSLDMNTIYF
TRBD1 | TRBJ1-5 | TRBV6-6 | many | TGTGCCAGCAGTTACTCGTTTGAATGGGACAGTTTCTTATTT | CASSYSFEWDSFLF
TRBD1 | TRBJ2-7 | TRBV15 | - | TGTGCCACCAGCAGAGGGACAGGGATATCCTACGAGCAGTACTTC | CATSRGTGISYEQYF
- | TRBJ1-2 | TRBV20-1 | once | TGCAGTGCTTCCCGGGAGCTAACCTTC | CSASRELTF
- | TRBJ2-5 | TRBV29-1 | - | TGCAGCGTTGCTTTAGTCCGGGCTCAAGAGACCCAGTACTTC | CSVALVRAQETQYF
- | TRBJ1-2 | TRBV12-3/TRBV12-4 | - | TGTGCCAGCAGTCCGCAGTTAGCCTATGGCTACACCTTC | CASSPQLAYGYTF
- | TRBJ2-5 | TRBV30 | few | TGTGCCTGGAGCGCAGGGGGGGAGGAGACCCAGTACTTC | CAWSAGGEETQYF
- | TRBJ1-5 | TRBV15 | many | TGTGCCACCAGCAGAGATAGGGGGGGGCTAAATCAGCCCCAGCATTTT | CATSRDRGGLNQPQHF
- | TRBJ1-5 | TRBV2 | once | TGTGCCAGCAGTGAACAGGGACGGTGGCAGCCCCAGCATTTT | CASSEQGRWQPQHF
- | TRBJ1-5 | TRBV12-3/TRBV12-4 | many | TGTGCCAGCAGCGCCGGACCTAATCAGCCCCAGCATTTT | CASSAGPNQPQHF
- | TRBJ1-3 | TRBV10-3 | - | TGTGCCATCAGTGAGTTAGGGACCGGAAACACCATATATTTT | CAISELGTGNTIYF
- | TRBJ2-7 | TRBV2 | many | TGTGCCAGCAGTGACGGGACAAACTACGAGCAGTACTTC | CASSDGTNYEQYF
- | TRBJ1-5 | TRBV28 | - | TGTGCCATCAGTTTCAGGGTCGTTTACAATCAGCCCCAGCATTTT | CAISFRVVYNQPQHF
- | TRBJ1-5 | TRBV12-3/TRBV12-4 | - | TGTGCCAGCAGATTAGGCTGGTTAACGCCCCAGCATTTT | CASRLGWLTPQHF
- | TRBJ1-1 | TRBV28 | - | TGTGCCAGCAGCTCCCGGGGGGAACGGGCTTTCTTT | CASSSRGERAFF
- | TRBJ1-2 | TRBV29-1 | few | TGCAGCACCGGGGACTATGGCTACACCTTC | CSTGDYGYTF
- | TRBJ2-7 | TRBV10-3 | - | TGTGCCATCATGGACAGCGAGACCTACGAGCAGTACTTC | CAIMDSETYEQYF
- | TRBJ1-2 | TRBV4-1 | - | TGCGCCAGCAGCCAACCCGCGGGAGGGAACACCTTC | CASSQPAGGNTF
- | TRBJ2-2 | TRBV9 | once | TGTGCCAGCAGCGTACTAGTCTCTGGGGAGCTGTTTTTT | CASSVLVSGELFF
TRBD1 | TRBJ1-1 | TRBV5-1 | - | TGCGCCAGCAGCTTGGCAGGGGGCACTGGAGCTTTCTTT | CASSLAGGTGAFF